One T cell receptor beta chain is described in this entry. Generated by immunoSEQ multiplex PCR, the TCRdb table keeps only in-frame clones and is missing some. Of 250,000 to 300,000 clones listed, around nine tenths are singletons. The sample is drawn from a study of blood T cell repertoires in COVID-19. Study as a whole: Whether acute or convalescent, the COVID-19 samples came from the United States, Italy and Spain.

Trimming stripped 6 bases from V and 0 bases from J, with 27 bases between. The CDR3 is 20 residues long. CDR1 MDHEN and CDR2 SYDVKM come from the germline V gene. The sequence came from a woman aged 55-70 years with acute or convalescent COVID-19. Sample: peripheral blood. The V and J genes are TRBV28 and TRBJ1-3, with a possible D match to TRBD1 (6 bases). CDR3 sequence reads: CASRASSRRGTGTSGNTIYF. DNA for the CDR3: TGTGCCAGCAGGGCCTCCTCTCGCCGTGGCACAGGGACCTCTGGAAACACCATATATTTT. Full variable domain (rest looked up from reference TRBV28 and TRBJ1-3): DVKVTQSSRYLVKRTGEKVFLECVQDMDHENMFWYRQDPGLGLRLIYFSYDVKMKEKGDIPEGYSVSREKKERFSLILESASTNQTSMYLCASRASSRRGTGTSGNTIYFGEGSWLTVV.